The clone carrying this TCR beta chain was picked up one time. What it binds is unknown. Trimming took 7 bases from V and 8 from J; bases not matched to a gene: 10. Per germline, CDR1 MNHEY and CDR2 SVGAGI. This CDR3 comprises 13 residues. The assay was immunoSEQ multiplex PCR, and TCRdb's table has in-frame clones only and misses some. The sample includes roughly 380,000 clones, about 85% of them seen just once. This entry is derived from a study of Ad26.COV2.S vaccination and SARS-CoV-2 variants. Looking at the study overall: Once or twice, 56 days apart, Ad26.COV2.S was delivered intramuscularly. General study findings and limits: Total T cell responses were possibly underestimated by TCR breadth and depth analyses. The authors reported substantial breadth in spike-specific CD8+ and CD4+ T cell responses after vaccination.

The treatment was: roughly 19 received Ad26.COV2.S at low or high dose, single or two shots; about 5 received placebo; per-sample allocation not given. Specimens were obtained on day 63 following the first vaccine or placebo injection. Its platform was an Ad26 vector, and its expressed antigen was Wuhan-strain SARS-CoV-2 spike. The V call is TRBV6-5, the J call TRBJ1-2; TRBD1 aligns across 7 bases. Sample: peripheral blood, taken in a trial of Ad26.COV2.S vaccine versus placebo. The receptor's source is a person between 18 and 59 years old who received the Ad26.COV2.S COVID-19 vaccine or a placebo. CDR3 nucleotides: TGTGCCAGCAATCCAGGGGGGGCGGAGGGCTACACCTTC. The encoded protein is CASNPGGAEGYTF.